The 20 T cell receptor beta chains in this list originate from one sample, sequenced in a study of cytomegalovirus exposure and HLA in healthy donors. PCR involved 60 Vbeta and 13 Jbeta primers. TCRdb's table, derived via immunoSEQ multiplex PCR, lists solely in-frame clones and lacks some. Recorded for this sample: some 110,000 clones. What was sequenced was PBMCs. These receptors were obtained from a man aged 25 to 40 in good health and CMV-seronegative.

The J gene is TRBJ1-1, the V gene TRBV4-1; D is unresolved. Trimming shortened V by 3 bases and J by 0 bases, and 14 bases separated the two germline ends. CDR1 and CDR2 (germline): MGHRA, YSYEKL. The CDR3 is made up of 16 amino acids. Here the CDR3 DNA reads TGCGCCAGCAGCCAGGTCCGGGTCCCGTTGAACACTGAAGCTTTCTTT. Protein sequence: CASSQVRVPLNTEAFF.

V usage is TRBV9 and J usage is TRBJ1-2, with TRBD1 as a possible D gene (5 bases). Trimming left V 4 bases short and J 5 bases short, with 39 bases between. The germline gives CDR1 SGDLS, CDR2 YYNGEE. CDR3 length: 22 residues. As DNA, the CDR3 is TGTGCCAGCAGCCTACCGGGGGACCAGCCCGGCACACCCCAGCACGGGATATATGGCTACACCTTC. It translates to CASSLPGDQPGTPQHGIYGYTF.

The genes are TRBV28 and TRBJ2-1, with 14 nucleotides matching TRBD2. With 4 bases clipped from V and 0 bases from J, the junction kept 8 bases outside the gene matches. This CDR3 spans 19 amino acids. CDR1 and CDR2 from the germline V gene are MDHEN and SYDVKM. For the CDR3, the DNA is TGTGCCAGCAGTTCGTTTCCGGGACTAGCGGGAGTCTCCTACAATGAGCAGTTCTTC. This encodes CASSSFPGLAGVSYNEQFF.

CDR3 protein: CASSQDKGALSGNTIYF. The CDR3 DNA follows: TGTGCCAGCAGCCAAGATAAGGGGGCCCTCTCTGGAAACACCATATATTTT. The chain links TRBV4-2 to TRBJ1-3; 7 bases map to TRBD1. Looked up from germline, CDR1 is LGHNA and CDR2 is YNFKEQ. This CDR3 has 17 amino acids. J gave up 0 bases and V 0 bases, and 5 bases lay outside the gene matches.

V gene TRBV27 combines with J gene TRBJ2-7; a possible D gene is TRBD1 (5 bases). The germline V gene has CDR1 MNHEY and CDR2 SMNVEV (reference sequence). Trimming cost V 6 bases and J 10 bases, with 22 bases left between them. The CDR3 has 14 amino acids. The CDR3 protein is CASSGRRTHSEQYF. The CDR3 DNA follows: TGTGCCAGCAGCGGACGGCGGACACACAGCGAACAGTACTTC.

The rearrangement links TRBV5-6 to TRBJ2-5; 13 nucleotides match TRBD2. The DNA end is more similar to TRBJ2-7, so the J call may be wrong. Germline values: CDR1 SGHDT, CDR2 YYEEEE. The CDR3 consists of 16 residues. The CDR3 spells CASSLRTSGSSYEQYF. Written as DNA, the CDR3 is TGTGCCAGCAGCTTACGGACTAGCGGGAGTAGTTACGAGCAGTACTTC.

This chain joins TRBV28 and TRBJ1-1; 7 nucleotides align to TRBD1. The CDR3 extends over 16 amino acids. Germline V gene sequence: CDR1 MDHEN, CDR2 SYDVKM. Germline trimming cut 3 bases from V and 4 bases from J; bases unmatched to any gene: 11. The CDR3 DNA reads as TGTGCCAGCAGTTTTGGGGGACAGAACTGGGGCACTGAAGCTTTCTTT. Translation gives CASSFGGQNWGTEAFF.

This chain joins TRBV7-6 and TRBJ1-1; the match to TRBD1 covers 7 bases. Losses at the gene ends were 1 base for V and 1 base for J; bases not matched to a gene: 9. The CDR3 extends over 17 amino acids. Germline V gene data show CDR1 as SGHVS and CDR2 as FNYEAQ. The DNA of the CDR3 is TGTGCCAGCAGCTTAGGTTTCAGGGGGTCCGGGAACACTGAAGCTTTCTTT. It specifies CASSLGFRGSGNTEAFF.

The CDR3, as DNA: TGTGCCAGCAGGCCGGGACAGGATTACGAGCAGTACTTC. It specifies CASRPGQDYEQYF. The chain joins TRBV6-5 to TRBJ2-5, with 8 nucleotides matching TRBD1. TRBJ2-7 matches the DNA end more closely, so the J call is doubtful. CDR1 and CDR2 from the germline V gene are MNHEY and SVGAGI. This CDR3 contains 13 residues.

The V and J genes are TRBV28 and TRBJ1-5, with TRBD1 as a possible D gene (5 bases). The CDR3 runs 14 residues. Germline values: CDR1 MDHEN, CDR2 SYDVKM. The V gene lost 3 bases and the J gene lost 3 bases, with 9 bases spanning the gap. DNA for the CDR3: TGTGCCAGCAGTTTTGGAGGGGCCAATCAGCCCCAGCATTTT. Its translation is CASSFGGANQPQHF.

This chain connects TRBV2 to TRBJ2-1; 9 bases line up with TRBD1. Trimming took 4 bases from V and 4 from J; bases not matched to a gene: 5. Germline lookup yields CDR1 SNHLY and CDR2 FYNNEI. CDR3 length: 15 residues. CDR3: CASSVGQGSYNEQFF. CDR3 bases: TGTGCCAGCAGTGTAGGACAGGGGTCATACAATGAGCAGTTCTTC.

J is TRBJ2-5 and V is TRBV30, with D tentatively TRBD1 (5 bases). Judging by the DNA end, TRBJ2-7 fits better; the J call may be wrong. The V gene's germline CDR1 is GTSNPN and CDR2 SVGIG (reference sequence). The CDR3 is 14 residues long. The chain's CDR3 is CAWGTGQGSYEQYF. CDR3 nucleotide sequence: TGTGCCTGGGGCACTGGACAAGGTAGCTACGAGCAGTACTTC.

The J gene is TRBJ1-1, the V gene TRBV7-9; D is uncertain. Germline V gene data show CDR1 as SEHNR and CDR2 as FQNEAQ (reference sequence). Trimming shortened V by 2 bases and J by 1 base, and 11 bases separated the two germline ends. This CDR3 spans 15 amino acids. CDR3 amino acids: CASSLTTSRNTEAFF. CDR3 DNA: TGTGCCAGCAGCTTAACGACAAGTAGGAACACTGAAGCTTTCTTT.

This chain uses TRBV7-3 with TRBJ2-7, with D tentatively TRBD2 (6 bases). V lost 7 bases and J lost 5, with 9 bases in between. The CDR3 totals 11 residues. In germline, CDR1 is SGHTA, CDR2 FQGTGA. The CDR3 sequence: CASTGRDEQYF. The CDR3 bases are TGTGCCAGCACCGGGAGAGACGAGCAGTACTTC.

The chain couples TRBV13 to TRBJ2-7; 10 bases fit TRBD2. Trimming at V came to 4 bases and at J to 0 bases, leaving 6 bases not matched to a gene. The V gene's germline CDR1 is PRHDT and CDR2 FYEKMQ (reference sequence). The CDR3 has 16 residues. As DNA, the CDR3 is TGTGCCAGCAGCTCCTTAGGGACTAGCGTCTCCTACGAGCAGTACTTC. This codes for CASSSLGTSVSYEQYF.

The J gene is TRBJ2-7, the V gene TRBV5-5, with TRBD2 matching over 10 bases. Germline-derived CDR1 and CDR2 are SGHKS and YYEKEE (reference sequence). This CDR3 is 14 amino acids long. Trimming cost V 4 bases and J 5 bases; bases outside gene matches: 6. The chain's CDR3 is CASSTSGILDEQYF. The CDR3 DNA follows: TGTGCCAGCAGCACTAGCGGGATACTCGACGAGCAGTACTTC.

The CDR3 DNA reads as TGTGCCAGCTCCCCCGGGACTAGCGGGAAGGATGAGCAGTTCTTC. It codes for CASSPGTSGKDEQFF. The chain is built from TRBV5-4 and TRBJ2-1; the match to TRBD2 covers 13 bases. V was clipped by 7 bases and J by 8 bases; unmatched bases: 9. CDR1 and CDR2 from the germline V gene are SGHNT and YYREEE (reference sequence). The CDR3 totals 15 residues.

On this clone: This sample also contains other DNA sequences that code for the same CDR3. The chain uses TRBV5-4 and TRBJ2-1, with TRBD2 matching over 7 bases. V shed 4 bases, J shed 3 bases, and the junction held 7 bases outside the gene matches. From germline, CDR1 is SGHNT and CDR2 YYREEE (reference sequence). This CDR3 spans 15 amino acids. For the CDR3, the DNA is TGTGCCAGCAGCCTGACGGGCGGGAGCTACAATGAGCAGTTCTTC. Translation: CASSLTGGSYNEQFF. Full variable domain (outside the CDR3, taken from reference TRBV5-4 and TRBJ2-1): ETGVTQSPTHLIKTRGQQVTLRCSSQSGHNTVSWYQQALGQGPQFIFQYYREEENGRGNFPPRFSGLQFPNYSSELNVNALELDDSALYLCASSLTGGSYNEQFFGPGTRLTVL.

The J gene is TRBJ2-5, the V gene TRBV30; D possibly corresponds to TRBD1 (6 bases). Trimming took off 0 bases at V and 6 bases at J, with 17 bases between the two ends. Germline V gives CDR1 GTSNPN, CDR2 SVGIG (reference sequence). CDR3 length: 15 amino acids. CDR3 nucleotides: TGTGCCTGGAGTGTACCTGTACAGGGTCAGCAGACCCAGTACTTC. It specifies CAWSVPVQGQQTQYF.

The rearrangement joins TRBV11-1 to TRBJ2-7; D is unresolved. CDR3 size: 11 residues. The V end was cut by 4 bases, the J end by 10 bases, with 11 bases between. Germline V gene sequence: CDR1 SGHAT, CDR2 FQDESV (reference sequence). CDR3 nucleotide sequence: TGTGCCAGCAGCTCCGTCGGTGGTCAGTACTTC. Translation: CASSSVGGQYF.